These 5 T cell receptor beta chains came from one sample sequenced in a study of shared clonotypes between healthy human individuals. The method was immunoSEQ multiplex PCR; TCRdb's version includes in-frame clones alone and lacks a portion of them. The sample lists a few hundred thousand clones, roughly 97% seen once, with 0.055% to 0.07% in the top ten. Sequenced: naive CD4+ T cells sorted from blood. Subset here: CD45RA+ positively selected. The source is a woman in her twenties or thirties in good health.

The chain employs TRBV5-4 and TRBJ2-7; unclear D gene. The CDR3 loop spans 13 amino acids. The ends were cut back, 4 bases at V and 13 bases at J, with 21 bases in the middle. The germline gives CDR1 SGHNT, CDR2 YYREEE (reference sequence). CDR3 residues: CASSPPTSTTVYF. DNA for the CDR3: TGTGCCAGCAGCCCGCCCACGAGCACCACCGTATACTTC.

The chain combines TRBV5-1 with TRBJ2-6, with D possibly being TRBD1 or TRBD2 (5 bases each). The CDR3 has 17 amino acids. The V end lost 2 bases, the J end lost 0 bases, and 12 bases lay between the germline ends. The germline V gene has CDR1 SGHRS and CDR2 YFSETQ. CDR3 residues: CASSFRDGLSGANVLTF. CDR3 DNA: TGCGCCAGCAGCTTCCGGGACGGCCTCTCTGGGGCCAACGTCCTGACTTTC.

This clone was seen a handful of times. The CDR3 sequence is CASVFAGAQHF. The CDR3 region has the DNA TGTGCCAGCGTCTTTGCCGGGGCCCAGCATTTT. The rearrangement joins TRBV27 to TRBJ1-5; no reliable D call. Per germline, CDR1 MNHEY and CDR2 SMNVEV (reference sequence). This CDR3 contains 11 residues. The V end was cut by 8 bases, the J end by 11 bases, with 13 bases between.

The chain joins TRBV6-5 to TRBJ1-1; D gene ambiguous. The germline V and J ends were trimmed by 0 bases and 0 bases, with 8 bases remaining between them. Per the germline V gene, CDR1 is MNHEY and CDR2 is SVGAGI. The length of the CDR3 is 15 residues. CDR3: CASSYSIGLNTEAFF. DNA of the CDR3: TGTGCCAGCAGTTACTCTATCGGTTTGAACACTGAAGCTTTCTTT.

This chain uses TRBV10-1 with TRBJ2-3; TRBD2 matches at 9 bases. Germline CDR1 is WNHNN and CDR2 is SYGVQD (reference sequence). The CDR3 is 18 residues long. The trim removed 5 bases at V and 1 base at J, leaving 13 bases unmatched. CDR3 protein: CASSSSLSGSSRTDTQYF. In DNA, the CDR3 is TGCGCCAGCAGTAGCAGCCTTAGCGGGAGCTCCCGCACAGATACGCAGTATTTT.